Following are 24 T cell receptor beta chains from one sample sequenced in a study of HIV-infected patients and healthy controls. TCRdb independently ran MiXCR on the 5' RACE reads; one entry per CDR3 protein. Of around 58,000 distinct CDR3 sequences listed, roughly 21% are singletons. Sequencing input: CD4+ T cells from blood. Every receptor here comes from a human donor in good health.

This clonotype occurred many times. The CDR3 DNA reads as TGTGCCAGCAGCCAGTCCGGGCCCCACTACCCAGTCAATCAGCCCCAGCATTTT. This gives the protein CASSQSGPHYPVNQPQHF. The V gene is TRBV6-2 or TRBV6-3, the J gene TRBJ1-5; no firm D call. V was pared by 6 bases and J by 3 bases, with 24 bases between. Per germline, CDR1 MNHEY and CDR2 SVGEGT. CDR3 length: 18 residues.

The V call is TRBV7-9, the J call TRBJ2-3; D gene unclear. CDR1 is SEHNR and CDR2 is FQNEAQ in the germline V gene (reference sequence). V was cut by 1 base and J by 3 bases, with 8 bases left in between. This CDR3 spans 14 amino acids. CDR3 residues: CASSLDYGTDTQYF. The CDR3 nucleotides read TGTGCCAGCAGCTTAGACTACGGGACAGATACGCAGTATTTT.

This clonotype was found many times. The V and J genes are TRBV3-1 and TRBJ2-1, with unresolved D. V was pared by 3 bases and J by 0 bases, with 12 bases between. The germline V gene encodes CDR1 LGHDT and CDR2 YNNKEL (reference sequence). The CDR3 covers 16 residues. Here the CDR3 reads CASSHLSGPSYNEQFF. The CDR3 nucleotides are TGTGCCAGCAGCCACTTAAGTGGGCCCTCCTACAATGAGCAGTTCTTC.

In this sample, this clonotype turned up a few times. The gene calls are TRBV20-1 and TRBJ1-3, with D perhaps matching TRBD1 (5 bases). The germline CDR1 and CDR2 sequences are DFQATT and SNEGSKA (reference sequence). The V end was cut by 5 bases, the J end by 7 bases, with 21 bases between. This CDR3 region has 15 residues. The CDR3 protein is CSAHYGRGSRNTIYF. In DNA form, the CDR3 reads TGCAGTGCTCATTACGGGAGGGGCTCTAGGAACACCATATATTTT.

The chain couples TRBV27 to TRBJ2-2, with a weak D call TRBD2 (6 bases). CDR1 and CDR2 (germline): MNHEY, SMNVEV (reference sequence). This CDR3 is built from 15 residues. The V end was cut by 4 bases, the J end by 7 bases, with 16 bases between. For the CDR3, the DNA is TGTGCCAGCAGTTATGGAGGGGTCCGCGGCGGGGAGCTGTTTTTT. This codes for CASSYGGVRGGELFF.

This clonotype has ten or more counts. This rearrangement joins TRBV7-8 to TRBJ2-2; 8 bases are a match to TRBD2. Germline lookup yields CDR1 SGHVS and CDR2 FQNEAQ. After removal of 0 bases from V and 2 bases from J, the junction contained 2 bases not matched to a gene. The CDR3 runs 16 residues. The CDR3 loop is CASSLASGANTGELFF. The DNA of the CDR3 is TGTGCCAGCAGCTTAGCTAGCGGGGCCAACACCGGGGAGCTGTTTTTT.

This clonotype was found a few times. The gene calls are TRBV25-1 and TRBJ2-3; TRBD2 aligns across 11 bases. The CDR3 spans 17 residues. Losses at the gene ends were 5 bases for V and 4 bases for J; bases not matched to a gene: 11. Germline-derived CDR1 and CDR2 are MGHDK and SYGVNS. Here the CDR3 DNA reads TGTGCCAGCAGTCATGGAACTAGCGGGAGCAATCCAGATACGCAGTATTTT. It specifies CASSHGTSGSNPDTQYF.

The CDR3 region has the DNA TGTGCCAGCAGCCTCCAAACCGGGAACTCCTACGAGCAGTACTTC. Amino acids: CASSLQTGNSYEQYF. This chain links TRBV7-2 with TRBJ2-7; a possible D gene is TRBD2 (5 bases). Trimming shortened V by 5 bases and J by 0 bases, and 14 bases separated the two germline ends. The CDR3 is made up of 15 amino acids. Germline V gene lookup returns CDR1 SGHTA and CDR2 FQGNSA.

This clonotype was picked up many times. J is TRBJ1-3 and V is TRBV7-9; the D gene is possibly TRBD1 (6 bases). This CDR3 comprises 16 residues. The V and J ends lost 1 base and 0 bases respectively, with 10 bases between them. In germline, CDR1 is SEHNR, CDR2 FQNEAQ (reference sequence). The CDR3 sequence: CASSLGDNYSGNTIYF. CDR3 coding DNA: TGTGCCAGCAGCTTAGGGGACAACTACTCTGGAAACACCATATATTTT. Full variable domain (remainder filled in from reference TRBV7-9 and TRBJ1-3): DTGVSQNPRHKITKRGQNVTFRCDPISEHNRLYWYRQTLGQGPEFLTYFQNEAQLEKSRLLSDRFSAERPKGSFSTLEIQRTEQGDSAMYLCASSLGDNYSGNTIYFGEGSWLTVV.

The table lists this clonotype with many counts. V is TRBV20-1 and J is TRBJ2-5; D remains unclear. Germline loops: CDR1 DFQATT, CDR2 SNEGSKA (reference sequence). Trimming removed 0 bases from V and 1 base from J, with 6 bases in between. This CDR3 spans 13 amino acids. The CDR3 bases are TGCAGTGCTAGAGATCTGGCCCAAGAGACCCAGTACTTC. It specifies CSARDLAQETQYF.

This clonotype came up a few times. The rearrangement links TRBV10-3 to TRBJ2-7; D is ambiguous. The CDR3 length is 14 residues. Trimming pared 3 bases from V and 1 base from J, leaving 10 bases between. Germline lookup yields CDR1 ENHRY and CDR2 SYGVKD. The CDR3 is CAISELEESYEQYF. CDR3 nucleotides: TGTGCCATCAGTGAATTGGAAGAGTCCTACGAGCAGTACTTC.

This clonotype was detected ten times or more. V and J are TRBV7-2 and TRBJ2-7; tentatively, D is TRBD1 (5 bases). V was shortened by 5 bases and J by 2 bases, with 13 bases between the two germline ends. The CDR3 is made up of 14 amino acids. In germline, CDR1 is SGHTA, CDR2 FQGNSA. The DNA of the CDR3 is TGTGCCAGCAGCCCACGAATGGGGCCCTACGAGCAGTACTTC. This sequence encodes CASSPRMGPYEQYF.

There are many counts of this clonotype. The chain employs TRBV15 and TRBJ2-2, with D unclear. CDR1 is LNHNV and CDR2 is YYDKDF in the germline V gene (reference sequence). Trimming removed 0 bases from V and 7 bases from J, with 12 bases in between. The CDR3 length is 15 residues. CDR3 in DNA: TGTGCCACCAGCAGAGATCGTGCCAGTGGCGGGGAGCTGTTTTTT. Its protein is CATSRDRASGGELFF. The whole variable domain, filled in from reference TRBV15 and TRBJ2-2, reads DAMVIQNPRYQVTQFGKPVTLSCSQTLNHNVMYWYQQKSSQAPKLLFHYYDKDFNNEADTPDNFQSRRPNTSFCFLDIRSPGLGDTAMYLCATSRDRASGGELFFGEGSRLTVL.

This chain links TRBV7-9 with TRBJ1-1; TRBD1 aligns across 7 bases. The CDR3 is made up of 15 amino acids. CDR1 is SEHNR and CDR2 is FQNEAQ in the germline V gene (reference sequence). After removal of 2 bases from V and 0 bases from J, the junction contained 3 bases not matched to a gene. This CDR3 is CASSLSTGVNTEAFF. The DNA for the CDR3 is TGTGCCAGCAGCTTAAGCACAGGGGTGAACACTGAAGCTTTCTTT.

This clonotype was picked up a small number of times. The CDR3 DNA is TGTGCCAGCAGTGAGGGGGGCTACGAGCAGTACTTC. Its protein product is CASSEGGYEQYF. The chain uses TRBV6-1 and TRBJ2-7; D may be TRBD2 (6 bases). Per germline, CDR1 MNHNS and CDR2 SASEGT. This CDR3 region has 12 residues. Trimming removed 3 bases from V and 3 bases from J, with 6 bases in between.

This clonotype was observed a few times. The gene calls are TRBV20-1 and TRBJ1-1; a weak D match, TRBD1 (5 bases). Germline V gene lookup returns CDR1 DFQATT and CDR2 SNEGSKA (reference sequence). This CDR3 contains 13 residues. Trimming removed 6 bases from V and 3 bases from J, with 14 bases in between. The CDR3 bases are TGCAGTGCGCCGACAGCGGTGTACACTGAAGCTTTCTTT. This codes for CSAPTAVYTEAFF.

This clonotype was seen many times. The chain recombines TRBV11-2 with TRBJ1-5, with 8 bases that match TRBD1. Trimming at V came to 5 bases and at J to 6 bases, leaving 9 bases not matched to a gene. The length of the CDR3 is 15 residues. CDR1 SGHAT and CDR2 FQNNGV come from the germline V gene. The CDR3, as DNA: TGTGCCAGCAGCCTATCAGGGGGCGCGGGTCAGCCCCAGCATTTT. This gives the protein CASSLSGGAGQPQHF.

The J gene is TRBJ1-6, the V gene TRBV27, with D possibly matching TRBD1 (5 bases). Germline loops: CDR1 MNHEY, CDR2 SMNVEV (reference sequence). Trimming shortened V by 7 bases and J by 7 bases, and 14 bases separated the two germline ends. This CDR3 has 14 amino acids. The CDR3 nucleotides are TGTGCCAGCACCTTTTCGGGGCCGAATTCACCCCTCCACTTT. It translates to CASTFSGPNSPLHF.

This clonotype was recorded a few times. This chain connects TRBV15 to TRBJ2-6, with D perhaps TRBD2 (5 bases). Germline loops: CDR1 LNHNV, CDR2 YYDKDF (reference sequence). The CDR3 contains 15 residues. The germline V and J ends were trimmed by 1 base and 2 bases, with 6 bases remaining between them. In nucleotides, the CDR3 is TGTGCCACCAGCAGAGGAGGGACTGGGGCCAACGTCCTGACTTTC. The encoded protein is CATSRGGTGANVLTF.

The gene calls are TRBV7-9 and TRBJ1-4; 7 bases fit TRBD1. The trim removed 5 bases at V and 7 bases at J, leaving 4 bases unmatched. The CDR3 length is 13 residues. Germline CDR1 and CDR2: SEHNR and FQNEAQ (reference sequence). CDR3 sequence reads: CASSRGQSEKLFF. As DNA, the CDR3 is TGTGCCAGCAGCCGGGGACAGAGTGAAAAACTGTTTTTT.

Of note for this clonotype: Being one base from a much bigger clone, this may be a read error. The chain recombines TRBV7-9 with TRBJ1-5; D perhaps matches TRBD1 (6 bases). The CDR3 extends over 13 amino acids. Trimming removed 5 bases at V and 4 bases at J, with 9 bases between. CDR1 is SEHNR and CDR2 is FQNEAQ in the germline V gene (reference sequence). CDR3 in DNA: TGTGCCAGCAGCGACCAGGGGAATCAGCCCCAGCATTTT. Translation: CASSDQGNQPQHF.

This clonotype was recorded many times. The chain has TRBV11-2 and TRBJ2-4, with a weak D call TRBD2 (5 bases). V lost 2 bases and J lost 3, with 8 bases in between. Germline CDR1 SGHAT, CDR2 FQNNGV. CDR3 length: 14 amino acids. The CDR3 region is CASSLTGNKNIQYF. The CDR3 DNA reads TGTGCCAGCAGCTTAACGGGAAACAAAAACATTCAGTACTTC.

This clonotype has a count of ten or more. This chain connects TRBV12-3 or TRBV12-4 to TRBJ1-1, with D perhaps matching TRBD1 (5 bases). This CDR3 spans 14 amino acids. Trimming shortened V by 0 bases and J by 4 bases, and 9 bases separated the two germline ends. CDR3 sequence: CASSLAGGSTEAFF. Here the CDR3 DNA reads TGTGCCAGCAGTTTAGCGGGGGGGTCCACTGAAGCTTTCTTT.

This clonotype appeared many times. As DNA, the CDR3 is TGTGCCAGCAGCTTGATCGGTTTAGACACTGAAGCTTTCTTT. This encodes CASSLIGLDTEAFF. This chain links TRBV7-9 with TRBJ1-1; D is unclear. V was pared by 3 bases and J by 3 bases, with 11 bases between. The CDR3 is 14 residues long. Germline CDR1 and CDR2: SEHNR and FQNEAQ (reference sequence).